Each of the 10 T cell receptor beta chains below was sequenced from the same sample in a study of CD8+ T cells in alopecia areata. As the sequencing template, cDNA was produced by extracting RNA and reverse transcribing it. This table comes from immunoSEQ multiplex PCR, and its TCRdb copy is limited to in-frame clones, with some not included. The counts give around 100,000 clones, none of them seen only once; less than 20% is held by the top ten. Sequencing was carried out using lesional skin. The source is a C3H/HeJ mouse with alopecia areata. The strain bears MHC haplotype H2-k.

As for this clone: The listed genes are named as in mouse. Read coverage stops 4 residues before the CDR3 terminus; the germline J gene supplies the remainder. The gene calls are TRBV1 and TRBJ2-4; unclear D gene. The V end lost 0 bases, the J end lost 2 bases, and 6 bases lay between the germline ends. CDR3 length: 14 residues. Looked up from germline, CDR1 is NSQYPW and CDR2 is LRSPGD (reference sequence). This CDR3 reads CTCSAEDTQNTLYF. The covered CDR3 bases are TGCACCTGCAGTGCAGAAGACACTCAAAAC.

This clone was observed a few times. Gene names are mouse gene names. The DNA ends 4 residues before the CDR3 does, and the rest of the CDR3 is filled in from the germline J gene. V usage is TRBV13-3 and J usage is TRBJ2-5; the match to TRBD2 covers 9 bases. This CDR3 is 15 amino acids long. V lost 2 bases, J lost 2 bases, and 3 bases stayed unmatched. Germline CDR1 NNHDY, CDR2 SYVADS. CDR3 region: CASSDRDWAQDTQYF. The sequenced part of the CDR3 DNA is TGTGCCAGCAGTGACCGGGACTGGGCCCAAGAC.

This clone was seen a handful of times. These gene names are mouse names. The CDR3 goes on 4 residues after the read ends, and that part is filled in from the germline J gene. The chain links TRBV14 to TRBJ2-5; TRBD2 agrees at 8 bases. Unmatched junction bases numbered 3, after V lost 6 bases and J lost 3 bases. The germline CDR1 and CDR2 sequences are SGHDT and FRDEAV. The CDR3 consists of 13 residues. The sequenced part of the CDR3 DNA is TGTGCCAGCAAGACTGGGGAGCAAGAC. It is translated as CASKTGEQD. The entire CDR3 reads CASKTGEQDTQYF.

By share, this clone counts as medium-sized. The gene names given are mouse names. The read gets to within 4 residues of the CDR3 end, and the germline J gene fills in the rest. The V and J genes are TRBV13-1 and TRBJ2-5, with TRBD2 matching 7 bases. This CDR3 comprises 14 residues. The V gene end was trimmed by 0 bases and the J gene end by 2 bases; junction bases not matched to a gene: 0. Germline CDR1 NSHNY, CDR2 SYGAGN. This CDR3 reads CASSDGGGQDTQYF. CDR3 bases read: TGTGCCAGCAGTGATGGGGGGGGCCAAGAC.

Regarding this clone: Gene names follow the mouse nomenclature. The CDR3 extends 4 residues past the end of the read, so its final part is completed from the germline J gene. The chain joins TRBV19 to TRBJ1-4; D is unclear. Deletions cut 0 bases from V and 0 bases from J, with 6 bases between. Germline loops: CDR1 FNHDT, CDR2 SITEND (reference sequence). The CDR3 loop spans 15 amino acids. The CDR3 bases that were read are TGTGCCAGCAGTATAGGACTCTTTTCCAACGAA. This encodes CASSIGLFSNE. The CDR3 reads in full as CASSIGLFSNERLFF.

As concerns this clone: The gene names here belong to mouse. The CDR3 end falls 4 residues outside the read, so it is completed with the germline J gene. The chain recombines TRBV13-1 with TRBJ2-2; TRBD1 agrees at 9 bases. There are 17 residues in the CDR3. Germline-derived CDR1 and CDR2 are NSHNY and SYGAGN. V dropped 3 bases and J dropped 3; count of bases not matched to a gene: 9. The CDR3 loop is CASSAKRDREDTGQLYF. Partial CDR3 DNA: TGTGCCAGCAGTGCGAAAAGGGACAGGGAGGACACCGGG.

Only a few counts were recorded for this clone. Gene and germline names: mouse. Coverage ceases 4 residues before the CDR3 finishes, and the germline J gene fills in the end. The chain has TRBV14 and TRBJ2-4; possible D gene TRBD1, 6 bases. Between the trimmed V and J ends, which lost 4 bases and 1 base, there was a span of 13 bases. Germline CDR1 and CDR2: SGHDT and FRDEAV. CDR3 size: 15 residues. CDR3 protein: CASSPTGRGQNTLYF. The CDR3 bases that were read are TGTGCCAGCAGTCCCACAGGGAGAGGTCAAAAC.

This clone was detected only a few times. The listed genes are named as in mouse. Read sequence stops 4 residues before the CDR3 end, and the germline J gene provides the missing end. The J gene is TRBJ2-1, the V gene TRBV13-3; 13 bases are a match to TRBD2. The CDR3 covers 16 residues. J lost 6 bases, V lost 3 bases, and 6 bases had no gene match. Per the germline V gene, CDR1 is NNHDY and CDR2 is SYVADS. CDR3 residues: CASSGRTGGAGAEQFF. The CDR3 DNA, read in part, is TGTGCCAGCAGTGGGCGGACTGGGGGGGCGGGTGCT.

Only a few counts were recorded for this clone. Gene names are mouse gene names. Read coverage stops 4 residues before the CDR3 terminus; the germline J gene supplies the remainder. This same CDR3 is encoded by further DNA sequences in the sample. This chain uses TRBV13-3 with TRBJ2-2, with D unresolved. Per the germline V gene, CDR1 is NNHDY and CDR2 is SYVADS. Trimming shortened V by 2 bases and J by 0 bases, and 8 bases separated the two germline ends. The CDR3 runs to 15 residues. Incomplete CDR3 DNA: TGTGCCAGCAGTGAAAGACAAGCAAACACCGGG. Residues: CASSERQANTG. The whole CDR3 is CASSERQANTGQLYF.

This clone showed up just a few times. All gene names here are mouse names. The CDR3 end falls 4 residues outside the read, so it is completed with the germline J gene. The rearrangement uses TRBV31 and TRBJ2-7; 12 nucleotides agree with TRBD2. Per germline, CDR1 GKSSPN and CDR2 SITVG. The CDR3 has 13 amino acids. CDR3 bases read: TGTGCCTGGAGTTGGACTGGGGGGGAT. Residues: CAWSWTGGD. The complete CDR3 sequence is CAWSWTGGDEQYF.